These 32 T cell receptor beta chains were all obtained from the same sample, sequenced in a study of OX40 agonist ivuxolimab in advanced cancers. The protocol was immunoSEQ multiplex PCR, while the TCRdb copy is restricted to in-frame clones and leaves out a portion. The sample records tens of thousands of clones, about 88% being singletons. The sample in question was CD4+ or CD8+ T cells sorted from blood, obtained in a trial of the OX40 agonist ivuxolimab. The receptors were sampled from an adult with an advanced solid tumor such as melanoma, head and neck, liver or kidney cancer.

The chain carries TRBV7-2 and TRBJ1-5; D is undetermined. CDR3 length: 14 residues. V was trimmed by 5 bases and J by 3 bases, leaving 11 bases between them. Germline CDR1 reads SGHTA; CDR2 reads FQGNSA. The CDR3 sequence: CASSLVTNNQPQHF. The DNA for the CDR3 is TGTGCCAGCAGCCTAGTGACAAACAATCAGCCCCAGCATTTT.

The rearrangement joins TRBV2 to TRBJ2-4; TRBD1 matches 9 bases. Germline lookup yields CDR1 SNHLY and CDR2 FYNNEI. This CDR3 spans 17 amino acids. The junction had 11 bases not matched to a gene; V was cut back by 6 bases and J by 2 bases. The CDR3 coding sequence is TGTGCCAGCAGGCGGGGACCGACAGGGGGTACCAAAAACATTCAGTACTTC. Translated, it gives CASRRGPTGGTKNIQYF.

This clone was recorded a few times. Written as DNA, the CDR3 is TGTGCCAGCAGCTTGACGGGACAGGGGGAAAAACTGTTTTTT. Translated, it gives CASSLTGQGEKLFF. V usage is TRBV5-6 and J usage is TRBJ1-4; 10 bases agree with TRBD1. The CDR3 consists of 14 residues. Germline V gene sequence: CDR1 SGHDT, CDR2 YYEEEE. The ends lost 1 base at V and 8 bases at J; junction bases unmatched: 2.

The gene calls are TRBV5-4 and TRBJ2-3; TRBD1 matches 9 bases. The junction had 2 bases not matched to a gene; V was cut back by 3 bases and J by 0 bases. The CDR3 consists of 15 residues. The germline gives CDR1 SGHNT, CDR2 YYREEE (reference sequence). Written as DNA, the CDR3 is TGTGCCAGCAGCTGGGGACAGGGAAGCACAGATACGCAGTATTTT. Its translation: CASSWGQGSTDTQYF.

This chain connects TRBV28 to TRBJ1-2; TRBD1 is a possible D gene (6 bases). The CDR3 loop spans 14 amino acids. Germline CDR1 is MDHEN and CDR2 is SYDVKM. The V end lost 3 bases, the J end lost 3 bases, and 11 bases lay between the germline ends. The DNA for the CDR3 is TGTGCCAGCAGTTTTACAGGGACGCACTATGGCTACACCTTC. It yields the protein CASSFTGTHYGYTF.

J is TRBJ2-2 and V is TRBV19; possibly TRBD2 for D (5 bases). The CDR3 runs 12 residues. CDR1 LNHDA and CDR2 SQIVND come from the germline V gene (reference sequence). The V gene lost 6 bases and the J gene lost 7 bases, with 9 bases spanning the gap. CDR3 sequence reads: CASSQRGGELFF. In DNA, the CDR3 is TGTGCCAGTAGCCAACGGGGCGGGGAGCTGTTTTTT.

V usage is TRBV9 and J usage is TRBJ1-2; a possible D gene is TRBD1 (6 bases). The CDR3 extends over 14 amino acids. CDR1 and CDR2 (germline): SGDLS, YYNGEE. The V end was cut by 4 bases, the J end by 2 bases, with 12 bases between. The CDR3 spells CASSSLGGNYGYTF. CDR3 bases: TGTGCCAGCAGCTCCCTAGGGGGGAACTATGGCTACACCTTC.

The V call is TRBV2, the J call TRBJ2-3; 12 nucleotides line up with TRBD2. Looked up from germline, CDR1 is SNHLY and CDR2 is FYNNEI. CDR3 length: 15 residues. V dropped 4 bases and J dropped 3; count of bases not matched to a gene: 2. The chain's CDR3 is CASSGLAGVTDTQYF. The CDR3, as DNA: TGTGCCAGCAGTGGACTAGCGGGAGTGACAGATACGCAGTATTTT.

The count of this clone is one. The V and J genes are TRBV9 and TRBJ1-2; weak D call: TRBD1 (5 bases). V shed 2 bases and J shed 3 bases, with 8 bases lying between them. Germline values: CDR1 SGDLS, CDR2 YYNGEE. The CDR3 length is 13 residues. The CDR3 protein is CASSVAQDYGYTF. CDR3 in DNA: TGTGCCAGCAGCGTCGCACAGGACTATGGCTACACCTTC.

This chain joins TRBV6-5 and TRBJ1-3; D remains unclear. Trimming took off 4 bases at V and 0 bases at J, with 13 bases between the two ends. The CDR3 loop spans 16 amino acids. Per the germline V gene, CDR1 is MNHEY and CDR2 is SVGAGI. The CDR3 region is CASSSTWVNSGNTIYF. The CDR3 DNA sequence: TGTGCCAGCAGTTCGACTTGGGTCAACTCTGGAAACACCATATATTTT.

The rearrangement joins TRBV7-3 to TRBJ1-4; no clear D. Trimming shortened V by 5 bases and J by 8 bases, and 12 bases separated the two germline ends. The CDR3 has 13 amino acids. Germline V gene sequence: CDR1 SGHTA, CDR2 FQGTGA. The CDR3 coding sequence is TGTGCCAGCAGCCGCATGGCTGGGGAAAAACTGTTTTTT. Protein product: CASSRMAGEKLFF. Supplemented by reference TRBV7-3 and TRBJ1-4, the full variable domain reads GAGVSQTPSNKVTEKGKYVELRCDPISGHTALYWYRQSLGQGPEFLIYFQGTGAADDSGLPNDRFFAVRPEGSVSTLKIQRTERGDSAVYLCASSRMAGEKLFFGSGTQLSVL.

The genes are TRBV4-1 and TRBJ2-3; 8 positions agree with TRBD2. Germline V gene sequence: CDR1 MGHRA, CDR2 YSYEKL. The junction had 9 bases not matched to a gene; V was cut back by 3 bases and J by 4 bases. There are 16 residues in the CDR3. DNA of the CDR3: TGCGCCAGCAGCCAGGAGAGACTAGCGTGGGCAGATACGCAGTATTTT. It yields the protein CASSQERLAWADTQYF.

V is TRBV7-8 and J is TRBJ2-3; D possibly corresponds to TRBD2 (6 bases). This CDR3 has 15 residues. The germline CDR1 and CDR2 sequences are SGHVS and FQNEAQ. The ends were cut back, 5 bases at V and 2 bases at J, with 14 bases in the middle. The CDR3 is CASSRAAGPTDTQYF. CDR3 DNA: TGTGCCAGCAGCCGAGCCGCGGGACCCACAGATACGCAGTATTTT. Full variable domain (remainder filled in from reference TRBV7-8 and TRBJ2-3): GAGVSQSPRYKVAKRGQDVALRCDPISGHVSLFWYQQALGQGPEFLTYFQNEAQLDKSGLPSDRFFAERPEGSVSTLKIQRTQQEDSAVYLCASSRAAGPTDTQYFGPGTRLTVL.

This chain uses TRBV28 with TRBJ2-5; the D gene is possibly TRBD1 (5 bases). Germline V CDR1 and CDR2: MDHEN, SYDVKM. Trimming took off 1 base at V and 1 base at J, with 13 bases between the two ends. The CDR3 sequence is 16 residues long. Here the CDR3 reads CASSLSNLGAQETQYF. CDR3 DNA: TGTGCCAGCAGTTTATCGAACCTAGGGGCCCAAGAGACCCAGTACTTC.

V and J are TRBV14 and TRBJ2-3, with D possibly being TRBD1 or TRBD2 (6 bases each). CDR3 size: 14 residues. The germline CDR1 and CDR2 sequences are SGHDN and FVKESK. Trimming left V 1 base short and J 3 bases short, with 8 bases between. The CDR3 region has the DNA TGTGCCAGCAGCCAAGTAGGGGGGACAGATACGCAGTATTTT. Translating gives CASSQVGGTDTQYF.

This chain joins TRBV5-1 and TRBJ2-7, with 7 bases lining up with TRBD1. After removal of 3 bases from V and 1 base from J, the junction contained 4 bases not matched to a gene. Germline-derived CDR1 and CDR2 are SGHRS and YFSETQ. This CDR3 is built from 14 residues. CDR3 loop: CASSSTGASYEQYF. In nucleotides, the CDR3 is TGCGCCAGCAGCTCTACAGGGGCGTCCTACGAGCAGTACTTC.

This sequence joins TRBV5-5 and TRBJ2-2; 7 nucleotides line up with TRBD2. With 3 bases clipped from V and 7 bases from J, the junction kept 6 bases outside the gene matches. The CDR3 is made up of 14 amino acids. CDR1 SGHKS and CDR2 YYEKEE come from the germline V gene (reference sequence). CDR3 nucleotides: TGTGCCAGCAGCTCCACGGGAGGAGGCGGGGAGCTGTTTTTT. This gives the protein CASSSTGGGGELFF.

The V and J genes are TRBV28 and TRBJ2-5, with 8 bases matching TRBD2. The V segment lost 2 bases and the J segment 6 bases; nucleotides outside the gene matches: 5. Germline V gives CDR1 MDHEN, CDR2 SYDVKM. The CDR3 contains 14 residues. CDR3 loop: CASSLGGGLKTQYF. DNA for the CDR3: TGTGCCAGCAGTTTAGGCGGGGGGCTAAAGACCCAGTACTTC.

The V call is TRBV5-1, the J call TRBJ1-4, with D unclear. This CDR3 has 13 residues. Germline CDR1 and CDR2: SGHRS and YFSETQ. V lost 7 bases and J lost 4, with 11 bases in between. Here the CDR3 reads CASSDGLNEKLFF. The CDR3 DNA follows: TGCGCCAGCTCGGACGGTCTTAATGAAAAACTGTTTTTT.

The chain is built from TRBV10-3 and TRBJ2-3; D call uncertain. CDR3 length equals 13 residues. Germline-derived CDR1 and CDR2 are ENHRY and SYGVKD. The ends were cut back, 9 bases at V and 0 bases at J, with 10 bases in the middle. CDR3 sequence reads: CAMSTFSTDTQYF. Here the CDR3 DNA reads TGTGCCATGAGCACATTTAGCACAGATACGCAGTATTTT.

The chain carries TRBV27 and TRBJ2-7; the D is unclear. V was shortened by 5 bases and J by 3 bases, with 17 bases between the two germline ends. CDR1 is MNHEY and CDR2 is SMNVEV in the germline V gene (reference sequence). The CDR3 has 15 amino acids. The CDR3 region is CASSPSVGLSYEQYF. The CDR3 nucleotides are TGTGCCAGCAGTCCCTCTGTAGGGCTGAGCTACGAGCAGTACTTC.

V and J are TRBV4-1 and TRBJ1-1, with a tentative D call TRBD1 (6 bases). Trimming shortened V by 5 bases and J by 0 bases, and 13 bases separated the two germline ends. This CDR3 contains 15 residues. Per germline, CDR1 MGHRA and CDR2 YSYEKL. The CDR3 nucleotides read TGCGCCAGCAGCTGGGGGGCAGCTATGAACACTGAAGCTTTCTTT. As protein: CASSWGAAMNTEAFF.

The gene calls are TRBV5-1 and TRBJ2-1; 9 bases are shared with TRBD2. Trimming took 2 bases from V and 4 from J; bases not matched to a gene: 1. The CDR3 contains 14 residues. From germline, CDR1 is SGHRS and CDR2 YFSETQ. The CDR3 sequence is CASSLLAGYNEQFF. The CDR3 coding sequence is TGCGCCAGCAGCTTACTAGCGGGTTACAATGAGCAGTTCTTC.

This clone was observed once. V and J are TRBV28 and TRBJ2-7, with 11 bases identical to TRBD1. V was clipped by 6 bases and J by 2 bases; unmatched bases: 6. Looked up from germline, CDR1 is MDHEN and CDR2 is SYDVKM. This CDR3 has 15 amino acids. The CDR3 DNA is TGTGCCAGCAGCCGCGGGGGACAGGGGGCCTACGAGCAGTACTTC. Translated, it gives CASSRGGQGAYEQYF.

This sequence joins TRBV30 and TRBJ2-6; D is unresolved. There are 17 residues in the CDR3. V lost 0 bases, J lost 3 bases, and 15 bases lay in between. CDR1 GTSNPN and CDR2 SVGIG come from the germline V gene (reference sequence). The CDR3 here is CAWSVVLSTGGANVLTF. In DNA, the CDR3 is TGTGCCTGGAGTGTTGTGCTTTCCACCGGTGGGGCCAACGTCCTGACTTTC.

This sequence joins TRBV7-6 and TRBJ2-5, with TRBD2 matching over 14 bases. The V gene's germline CDR1 is SGHVS and CDR2 FNYEAQ. V was pared by 3 bases and J by 5 bases, with 5 bases of the junction left unmatched. CDR3 length equals 16 residues. CDR3 in DNA: TGTGCCAGCAGCTTTTCTGGACTAGCGGGGGGTGAGACCCAGTACTTC. It is translated as CASSFSGLAGGETQYF. Complete variable domain (other parts from reference TRBV7-6 and TRBJ2-5): GAGVSQSPRYKVTKRGQDVALRCDPISGHVSLYWYRQALGQGPEFLTYFNYEAQQDKSGLPNDRFSAERPEGSISTLTIQRTEQRDSAMYRCASSFSGLAGGETQYFGPGTRLLVL.

This rearrangement joins TRBV19 to TRBJ1-1; D remains ambiguous. Germline V gene sequence: CDR1 LNHDA, CDR2 SQIVND (reference sequence). Trimming pared 11 bases from V and 1 base from J, leaving 14 bases between. This CDR3 has 13 residues. CDR3 amino acids: CASSRAENTEAFF. The DNA for the CDR3 is TGTGCCTCCAGCCGGGCGGAGAACACTGAAGCTTTCTTT.

V and J are TRBV11-2 and TRBJ2-1; 7 bases match TRBD2. Germline loops: CDR1 SGHAT, CDR2 FQNNGV. J lost 4 bases, V lost 3 bases, and 6 bases had no gene match. CDR3 length: 15 amino acids. CDR3 sequence reads: CASSLGGGPYNEQFF. The CDR3 DNA is TGTGCCAGCAGCTTGGGCGGGGGACCTTACAATGAGCAGTTCTTC.

This CDR3 reads CASSDFSHPGNSGNTIYF. CDR3 in DNA: TGTGCCAGCAGTGACTTCTCCCACCCGGGGAACTCTGGAAACACCATATATTTT. The rearrangement uses TRBV6-4 and TRBJ1-3; D call uncertain. The CDR3 is 18 amino acids. Germline CDR1 reads MRHNA; CDR2 reads SNTAGT. V was pared by 1 base and J by 0 bases, with 16 bases between.

V is TRBV9 and J is TRBJ2-1, with 8 bases lining up with TRBD1. Per germline, CDR1 SGDLS and CDR2 YYNGEE. After removal of 0 bases from V and 1 base from J, the junction contained 3 bases not matched to a gene. This CDR3 contains 16 residues. In nucleotides, the CDR3 is TGTGCCAGCAGCGTAGAGCGGACAGGGTCCTACAATGAGCAGTTCTTC. Translation gives CASSVERTGSYNEQFF.

The chain employs TRBV30 and TRBJ1-2, with 7 nucleotides matching TRBD1. The CDR3 extends over 13 amino acids. The junction had 9 bases not matched to a gene; V was cut back by 8 bases and J by 3 bases. The germline V gene encodes CDR1 GTSNPN and CDR2 SVGIG (reference sequence). CDR3 loop: CAGKTGLDYGYTF. For the CDR3, the DNA is TGTGCCGGGAAGACAGGGTTGGACTATGGCTACACCTTC. The full variable domain, in which reference TRBV30 and TRBJ1-2 provide the parts outside the CDR3, is SQTIHQWPATLVQPVGSPLSLECTVEGTSNPNLYWYRQAAGRGLQLLFYSVGIGQISSEVPQNLSASRPQDRQFILSSKKLLLSDSGFYLCAGKTGLDYGYTFGSGTRLTVV.

The chain links TRBV6-6 to TRBJ2-7, with D unclear. V lost 2 bases and J 6 bases, leaving 11 bases between the germline ends. The CDR3 consists of 13 residues. CDR1 is MNHNY and CDR2 is SVGAGI in the germline V gene (reference sequence). The CDR3 DNA follows: TGTGCCAGCAGTTACCTCGAAACGGGCGAGCAGTACTTC. Amino acid sequence: CASSYLETGEQYF.